The clone carrying this T cell receptor (beta chain) was picked up a small number of times. As yet, its antigen is unknown. The study recruited healthy Caucasian donors from Russia who were aged about 6 to 90. Isolating PBMCs gave at least 7 million of these cells per sample. The data stem from a study of blood T cells in healthy people across ages. Findings and limits, study-wide: The donors' CMV status was not determined, possibly confounding changes in expanded clonotypes.

Next came a second PCR, run for about 6 to 12 cycles, which used a sample-barcoded 5' primer along with a J-beta primer mix. All samples yielded 2.5 million or more CDR3-containing paired-end reads. In TCRdb, the 5' RACE reads were re-called with MiXCR into one record per CDR3 protein. The table includes some 930,000 distinct CDR3 sequences, about 29% detected once. The CDR3 length is 14 residues. Trimming took off 6 bases at V and 0 bases at J, with 13 bases between the two ends. Germline loops: CDR1 SGHRS, CDR2 YFSETQ. A further study also used this sample, focusing on T cells of mothers and their children.

The TCR sequence derives from a woman aged 40 to 55 in good health. This chain joins TRBV5-1 and TRBJ2-7; D is unclear. The specimen was blood. CDR3: CASTNTRSSYEQYF. As DNA, the CDR3 is TGCGCCAGCACCAACACGAGATCCTCCTACGAGCAGTACTTC.